This T cell receptor (beta chain) was identified in a study of graft-versus-host responses after intestinal transplantation. Across the whole study: Following induction with anti-thymocyte globulin, all recipients were given tacrolimus and steroids for two to three years.

Profiled with immunoSEQ multiplex PCR; TCRdb holds only in-frame clones, not every one. The profile covers about 97,000 clones, with around nine tenths appearing a single time and roughly a sixth taken by the ten largest. The germline gives CDR1 SGHTA, CDR2 FQGNSA. The CDR3 extends over 15 amino acids. V lost 5 bases to trimming and J lost 3 bases; unmatched junction nucleotides: 8. The TCR was taken from a human patient who received an intestinal transplant, so some T cells may come from the graft donor. V usage is TRBV7-2 and J usage is TRBJ1-2; 8 nucleotides match TRBD1. Source: PBMCs, taken around 450 days after intestinal transplant. CDR3 DNA sequence: TGTGCCAGCAGCGCGGACAGGGCATTGCACTATGGCTACACCTTC. The encoded protein is CASSADRALHYGYTF. The full variable domain, with the rest looked up from reference TRBV7-2 and TRBJ1-2, is GAGVSQSPSNKVTEKGKDVELRCDPISGHTALYWYRQSLGQGLEFLIYFQGNSAPDKSGLPSDRFSAERTGGSVSTLTIQRTQQEDSAVYLCASSADRALHYGYTFGSGTRLTVV.